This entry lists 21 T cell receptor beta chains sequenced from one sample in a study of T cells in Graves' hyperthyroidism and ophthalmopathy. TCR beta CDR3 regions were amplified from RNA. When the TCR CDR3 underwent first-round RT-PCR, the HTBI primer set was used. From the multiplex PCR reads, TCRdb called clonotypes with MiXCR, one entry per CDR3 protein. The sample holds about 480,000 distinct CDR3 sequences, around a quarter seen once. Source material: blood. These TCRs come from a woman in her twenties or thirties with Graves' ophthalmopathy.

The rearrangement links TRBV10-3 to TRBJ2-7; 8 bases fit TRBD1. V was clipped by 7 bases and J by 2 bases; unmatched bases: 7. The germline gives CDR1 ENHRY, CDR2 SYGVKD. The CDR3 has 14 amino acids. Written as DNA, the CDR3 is TGTGCCATCAACGCCGGGACAGGCACCTACGAGCAGTACTTC. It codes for CAINAGTGTYEQYF.

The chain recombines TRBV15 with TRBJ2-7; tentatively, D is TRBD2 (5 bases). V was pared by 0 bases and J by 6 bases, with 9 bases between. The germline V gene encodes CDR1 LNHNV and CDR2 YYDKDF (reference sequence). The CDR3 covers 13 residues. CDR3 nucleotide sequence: TGTGCCACCAGCAGAGATCGAGGGTTCGAGCAGTACTTC. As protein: CATSRDRGFEQYF.

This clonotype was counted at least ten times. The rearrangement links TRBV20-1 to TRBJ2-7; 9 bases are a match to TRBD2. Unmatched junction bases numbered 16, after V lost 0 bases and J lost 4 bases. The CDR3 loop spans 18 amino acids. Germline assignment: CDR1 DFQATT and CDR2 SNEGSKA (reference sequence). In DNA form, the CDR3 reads TGCAGTGCTAGAGACCTCGACTTCAGCCTTAGCGGGGGTTACGAGCAGTACTTC. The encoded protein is CSARDLDFSLSGGYEQYF.

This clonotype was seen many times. The CDR3: CASSLRANTEAFF. The CDR3 DNA reads TGTGCCAGCAGTTTACGGGCGAACACTGAAGCTTTCTTT. The chain uses TRBV12-3 or TRBV12-4 and TRBJ1-1; D remains ambiguous. Between the trimmed V and J ends, which lost 2 bases and 1 base, there was a span of 5 bases. The CDR3 contains 13 residues.

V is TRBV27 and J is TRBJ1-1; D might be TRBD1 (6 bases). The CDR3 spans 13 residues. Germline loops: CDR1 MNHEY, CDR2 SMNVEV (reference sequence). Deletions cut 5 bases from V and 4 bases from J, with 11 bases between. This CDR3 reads CASSMGASTEAFF. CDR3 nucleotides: TGTGCCAGCAGTATGGGGGCGAGCACTGAAGCTTTCTTT.

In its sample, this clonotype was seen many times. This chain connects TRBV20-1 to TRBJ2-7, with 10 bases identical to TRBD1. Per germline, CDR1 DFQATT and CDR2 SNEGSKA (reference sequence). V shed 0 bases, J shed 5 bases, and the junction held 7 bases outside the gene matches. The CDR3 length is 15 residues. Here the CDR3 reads CSAREDGQGGHEQYF. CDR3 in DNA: TGCAGTGCTAGAGAGGATGGACAGGGGGGACACGAGCAGTACTTC.

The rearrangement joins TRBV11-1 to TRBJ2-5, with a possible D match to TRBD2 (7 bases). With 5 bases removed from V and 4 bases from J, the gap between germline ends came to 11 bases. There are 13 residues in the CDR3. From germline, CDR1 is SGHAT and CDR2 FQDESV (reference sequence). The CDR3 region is CASSGGATETQYF. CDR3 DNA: TGTGCCAGCAGCGGGGGGGCCACAGAGACCCAGTACTTC. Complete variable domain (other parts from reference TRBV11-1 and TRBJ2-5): EAEVAQSPRYKITEKSQAVAFWCDPISGHATLYWYRQILGQGPELLVQFQDESVVDDSQLPKDRFSAERLKGVDSTLKIQPAELGDSAMYLCASSGGATETQYFGPGTRLLVL.

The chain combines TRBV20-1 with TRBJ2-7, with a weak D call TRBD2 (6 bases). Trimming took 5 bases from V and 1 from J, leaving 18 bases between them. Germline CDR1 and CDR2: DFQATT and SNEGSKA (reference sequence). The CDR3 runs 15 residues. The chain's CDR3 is CSASSSARGSYEQYF. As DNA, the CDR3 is TGCAGTGCTTCTTCCTCAGCGCGGGGATCCTACGAGCAGTACTTC.

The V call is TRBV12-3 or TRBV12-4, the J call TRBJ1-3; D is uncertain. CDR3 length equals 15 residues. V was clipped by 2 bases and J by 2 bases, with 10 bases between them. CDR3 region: CASSLWRFPGNTIYF. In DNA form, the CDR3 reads TGTGCCAGCAGTTTATGGCGGTTTCCTGGAAACACCATATATTTT.

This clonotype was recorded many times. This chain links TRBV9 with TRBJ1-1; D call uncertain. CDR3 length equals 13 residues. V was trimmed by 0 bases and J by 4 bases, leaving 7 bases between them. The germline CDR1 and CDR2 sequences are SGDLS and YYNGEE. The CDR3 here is CASSVGAGTEAFF. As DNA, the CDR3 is TGTGCCAGCAGCGTAGGAGCGGGCACTGAAGCTTTCTTT.

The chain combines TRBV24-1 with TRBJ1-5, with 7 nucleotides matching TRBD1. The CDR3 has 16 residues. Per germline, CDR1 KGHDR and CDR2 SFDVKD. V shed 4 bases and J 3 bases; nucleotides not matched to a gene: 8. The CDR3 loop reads CATSDRDSPSNQPQHF. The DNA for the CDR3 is TGTGCCACCAGTGACCGGGACAGTCCTTCCAATCAGCCCCAGCATTTT.

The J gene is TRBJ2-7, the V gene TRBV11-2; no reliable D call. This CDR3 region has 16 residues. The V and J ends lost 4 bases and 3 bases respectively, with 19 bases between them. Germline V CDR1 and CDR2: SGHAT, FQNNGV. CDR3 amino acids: CASSSNSRTRNYEQYF. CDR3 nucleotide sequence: TGTGCCAGCAGCTCAAACAGTCGAACGCGGAACTACGAGCAGTACTTC.

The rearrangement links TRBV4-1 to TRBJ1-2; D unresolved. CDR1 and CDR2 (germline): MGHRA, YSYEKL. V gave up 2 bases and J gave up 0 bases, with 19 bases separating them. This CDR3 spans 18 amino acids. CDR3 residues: CASSQSTGRTPTNYGYTF. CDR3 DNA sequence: TGCGCCAGCAGCCAATCCACCGGACGGACCCCTACTAACTATGGCTACACCTTC.

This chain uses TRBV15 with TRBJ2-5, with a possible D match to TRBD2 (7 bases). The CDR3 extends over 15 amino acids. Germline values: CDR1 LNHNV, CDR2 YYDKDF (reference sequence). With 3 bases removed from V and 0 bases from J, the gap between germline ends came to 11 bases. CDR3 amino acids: CATSRGGADQETQYF. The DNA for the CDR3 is TGTGCCACCAGCAGGGGGGGGGCAGACCAAGAGACCCAGTACTTC.

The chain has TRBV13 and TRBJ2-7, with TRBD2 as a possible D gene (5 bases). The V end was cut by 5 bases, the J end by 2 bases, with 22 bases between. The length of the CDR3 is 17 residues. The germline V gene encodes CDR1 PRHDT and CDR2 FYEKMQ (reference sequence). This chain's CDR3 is CASSLNQVGLGAYEQYF. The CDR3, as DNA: TGTGCCAGCAGCCTTAACCAAGTGGGCTTGGGAGCCTACGAGCAGTACTTC.

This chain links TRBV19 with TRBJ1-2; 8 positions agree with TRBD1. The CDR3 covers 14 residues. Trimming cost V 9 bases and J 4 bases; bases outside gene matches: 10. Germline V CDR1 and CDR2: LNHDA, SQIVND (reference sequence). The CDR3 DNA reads TGTGCCAGCAACGGACAGGGAGGGTCCTATGGCTACACCTTC. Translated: CASNGQGGSYGYTF.

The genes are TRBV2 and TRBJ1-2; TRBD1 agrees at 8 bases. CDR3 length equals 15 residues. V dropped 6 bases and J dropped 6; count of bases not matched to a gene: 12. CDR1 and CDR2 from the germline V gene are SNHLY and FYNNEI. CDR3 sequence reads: CASRQDQGALHGYTF. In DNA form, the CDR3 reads TGTGCCAGCAGGCAGGATCAGGGGGCGCTTCATGGCTACACCTTC. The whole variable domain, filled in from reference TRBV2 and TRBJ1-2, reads EPEVTQTPSHQVTQMGQEVILRCVPISNHLYFYWYRQILGQKVEFLVSFYNNEISEKSEIFDDQFSVERPDGSNFTLKIRSTKLEDSAMYFCASRQDQGALHGYTFGSGTRLTVV.

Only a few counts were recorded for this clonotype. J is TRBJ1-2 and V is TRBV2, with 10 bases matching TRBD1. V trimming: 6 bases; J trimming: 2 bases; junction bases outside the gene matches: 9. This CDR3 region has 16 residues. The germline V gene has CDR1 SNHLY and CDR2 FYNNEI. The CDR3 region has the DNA TGTGCCAGCAGCACGCCCGGGACAGGGGTCAACTATGGCTACACCTTC. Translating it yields CASSTPGTGVNYGYTF. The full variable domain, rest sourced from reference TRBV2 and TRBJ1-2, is EPEVTQTPSHQVTQMGQEVILRCVPISNHLYFYWYRQILGQKVEFLVSFYNNEISEKSEIFDDQFSVERPDGSNFTLKIRSTKLEDSAMYFCASSTPGTGVNYGYTFGSGTRLTVV.

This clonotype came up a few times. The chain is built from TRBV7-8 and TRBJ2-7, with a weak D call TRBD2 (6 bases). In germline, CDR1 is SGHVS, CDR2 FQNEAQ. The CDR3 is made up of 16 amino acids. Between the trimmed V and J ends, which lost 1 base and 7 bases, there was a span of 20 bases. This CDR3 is CASSLVVGGASTEQYF. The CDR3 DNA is TGTGCCAGCAGCTTAGTGGTCGGGGGAGCTTCTACGGAGCAGTACTTC.

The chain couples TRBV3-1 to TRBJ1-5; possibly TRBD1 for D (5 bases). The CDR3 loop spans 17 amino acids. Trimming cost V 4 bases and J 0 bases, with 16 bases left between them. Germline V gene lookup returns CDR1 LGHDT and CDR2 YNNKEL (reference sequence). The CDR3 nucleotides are TGTGCCAGCAGCCTTGGGACCGCATTGTATAGCAATCAGCCCCAGCATTTT. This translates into CASSLGTALYSNQPQHF.

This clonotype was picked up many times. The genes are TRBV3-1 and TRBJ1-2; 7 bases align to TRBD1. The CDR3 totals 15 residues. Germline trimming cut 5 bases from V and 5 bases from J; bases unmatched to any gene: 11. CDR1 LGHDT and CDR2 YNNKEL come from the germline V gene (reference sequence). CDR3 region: CASSRTGQPLYGYTF. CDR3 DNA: TGTGCCAGCAGCAGAACGGGACAGCCCCTTTATGGCTACACCTTC.